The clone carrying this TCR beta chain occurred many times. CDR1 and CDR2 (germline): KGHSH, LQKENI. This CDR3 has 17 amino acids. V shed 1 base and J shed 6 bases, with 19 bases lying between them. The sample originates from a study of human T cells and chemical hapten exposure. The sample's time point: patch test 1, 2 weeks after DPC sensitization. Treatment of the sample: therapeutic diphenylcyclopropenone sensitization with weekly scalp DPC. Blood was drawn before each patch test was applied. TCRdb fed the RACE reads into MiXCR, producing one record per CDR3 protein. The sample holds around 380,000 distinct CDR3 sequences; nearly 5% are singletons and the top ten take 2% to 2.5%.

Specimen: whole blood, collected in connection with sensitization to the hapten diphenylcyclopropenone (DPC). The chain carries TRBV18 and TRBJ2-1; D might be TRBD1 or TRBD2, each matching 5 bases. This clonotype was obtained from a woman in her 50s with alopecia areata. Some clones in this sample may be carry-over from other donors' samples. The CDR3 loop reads CASSPLPGTPAGNEQFF. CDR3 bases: TGTGCCAGCTCACCACTTCCCGGGACCCCCGCAGGCAATGAGCAGTTCTTC.